These T cell receptor beta chains were read from a single sample in a study of blood T cells in healthy people across ages. Each CDR3 protein gets one entry after TCRdb re-called the 5' RACE reads with MiXCR. The sample lists almost 300,000 distinct CDR3 sequences, about 25% occurring once. Material for sequencing was blood. The receptors come from a woman between 65 and 79 years old in good health. Both conserved end residues are part of each CDR3. The D gene is left open where the match is weak. Some rows mark clone size as missing; the rest say once, few, many or name a class of expanded clone.

clone size	J gene	V gene	D gene	CDR3 length	CDR3 DNA	CDR3 protein
.	TRBJ2-1	TRBV3-1	.	16	TGTGCCAGCAGCCCGTCGGGGACTTGGTTCGTTAACGAGCAGTTCTTC	CASSPSGTWFVNEQFF
.	TRBJ2-7	TRBV19	TRBD2	15	TGTGCCAGTAGCCCTAGCGGGAGCCCTAAATACGAGCAGTACTTC	CASSPSGSPKYEQYF
few	TRBJ2-7	TRBV14	.	15	TGTGCCAGCAGTCTTTCTTATCGAGGGCGCCACGAGCAGTACTTC	CASSLSYRGRHEQYF
many	TRBJ2-1	TRBV29-1	.	16	TGCAGCGTTGAAAGGGTGGGAGGTTCTACGAGAGATGAGCAGTTCTTC	CSVERVGGSTRDEQFF
.	TRBJ2-3	TRBV20-1	.	18	TGCAGTGCTAGAGATACAGGCGTTGGGGTCTTACTGGCAGATACGCAGTATTTT	CSARDTGVGVLLADTQYF
many	TRBJ1-1	TRBV29-1	.	13	TGCAGCGTTGTATGGCAACCTAACACTGAAGCTTTCTTT	CSVVWQPNTEAFF
.	TRBJ2-5	TRBV10-2	.	13	TGCGCCAGCACGACGTACAGGGAGGGGGCCCAGTACTTC	CASTTYREGAQYF
few	TRBJ2-5	TRBV28	.	13	TGTGCCAGCAGTTCCCCCCCCACAGAGACCCAGTACTTC	CASSSPPTETQYF
once	TRBJ2-7	TRBV20-1	.	17	TGCAGTGTTAGACACCCGCGTGAGGGACCCTACTCCTACGAGCAGTACTTC	CSVRHPREGPYSYEQYF
.	TRBJ1-1	TRBV13	TRBD1	14	TGTGCCAGCACCTTGACAGGGGGTTATACTGAAGCTTTCTTT	CASTLTGGYTEAFF
.	TRBJ2-7	TRBV5-1	TRBD2	16	TGCGCCAGCAGCTTTACTAGCGGGAAAGGAGCGTACGAGCAGTACTTC	CASSFTSGKGAYEQYF
.	TRBJ1-1	TRBV11-2	.	14	TGTGCCAGCAGCTTAGGGATCGCGGGCACTGAAGCTTTCTTT	CASSLGIAGTEAFF
few	TRBJ2-1	TRBV18	.	13	TGTGCCAGCTCACCACAGGACTACAATGAGCAGTTCTTC	CASSPQDYNEQFF
many	TRBJ2-2	TRBV7-9	.	14	TGTGCCAGCAGCCCGGTTTTGGACACCGGGGAGCTGTTTTTT	CASSPVLDTGELFF
.	TRBJ1-6	TRBV28	.	11	TGTGCCAGCAGGGGTAATTCACCCCTCCACTTT	CASRGNSPLHF
.	TRBJ2-1	TRBV2	.	11	TGTGCCAGCAGTGTCGGGGTTGAGCAGTTCTTC	CASSVGVEQFF
.	TRBJ2-2	TRBV27	.	12	TGTGCCAGCAGGGACAGTTACGGGGAGCTGTTTTTT	CASRDSYGELFF
many	TRBJ2-1	TRBV7-2	TRBD2	15	TGTGCCAGCAGCTTACGGGAGGGGACCTACAATGAGCAGTTCTTC	CASSLREGTYNEQFF
.	TRBJ2-3	TRBV7-9	TRBD1	16	TGTGCCAGCAGCTTAGTCACCGGGACAGGAGCAGATACGCAGTATTTT	CASSLVTGTGADTQYF
.	TRBJ2-5	TRBV28	TRBD1	15	TGTGCCAGCAGTTTTATCGGGACAGGGAAAGAGACCCAGTACTTC	CASSFIGTGKETQYF
few	TRBJ2-4	TRBV25-1	.	15	TGTGCCAGCAGTGGTGACCGGACAGCCAAAAACATTCAGTACTTC	CASSGDRTAKNIQYF
many	TRBJ1-1	TRBV27	TRBD1	15	TGTGCCAGCAGTGCCAGACAGGGTCCTTACGCTGAAGCTTTCTTT	CASSARQGPYAEAFF
.	TRBJ1-1	TRBV2	.	16	TGTGCCAGCAGTGAACTCTCAAAGGGCATGAACACTGAAGCTTTCTTT	CASSELSKGMNTEAFF
.	TRBJ2-7	TRBV3-1	.	12	TGTGCCAGCAGCCCCGACCAGCGCGAGCAGTACTTC	CASSPDQREQYF
few	TRBJ1-3	TRBV6-5	.	16	TGTGCCAGCAGTTACTCGTCAGGGATCTCTGGAAACACCATATATTTT	CASSYSSGISGNTIYF
.	TRBJ1-5	TRBV12-3/TRBV12-4	.	18	TGTGCCAGCAGTCCCCGGGGAGGGGGTTTAGGCGGCAATCAGCCCCAGCATTTT	CASSPRGGGLGGNQPQHF
few	TRBJ1-5	TRBV20-1	TRBD1	17	TGCAGCTTCTCCCGGGACAGCACCTCTGGGGGCAATCAGCCCCAGCATTTT	CSFSRDSTSGGNQPQHF
.	TRBJ2-1	TRBV27	TRBD2	14	TGTGCCAGCAGTTCGGGACTACTCTACAATGAGCAGTTCTTC	CASSSGLLYNEQFF
.	TRBJ2-5	TRBV6-6	TRBD1	13	TGTGCCAGCAGTTACTCGTTAGGACAGGGGGAATACTTC	CASSYSLGQGEYF
.	TRBJ2-1	TRBV5-1	.	13	TGCGCCAGCAGGTCCGGACTGTACAATGAGCAGTTCTTC	CASRSGLYNEQFF
.	TRBJ1-3	TRBV10-1	.	14	TGCGCCAGCAGTCCCGGGAGACCTGGAAACACCATATATTTT	CASSPGRPGNTIYF
.	TRBJ2-7	TRBV27	TRBD2	14	TGTGCCAGCAGTTACTCGGGGGGGCGGTACGAGCAGTACTTC	CASSYSGGRYEQYF
few	TRBJ1-4	TRBV5-5	.	15	TGTGCCAGCAGCTTTCGACAGGCGGGTAATGAAAAACTGTTTTTT	CASSFRQAGNEKLFF
.	TRBJ2-5	TRBV28	TRBD2	15	TGTGCCAGCAGCACTATACGGGGGGGCCAAGAGACCCAGTACTTC	CASSTIRGGQETQYF
few	TRBJ2-1	TRBV20-1	TRBD2	15	TGCAGTGCATCTAGCGGGAGGAACTCCTACAATGAGCAGTTCTTC	CSASSGRNSYNEQFF
.	TRBJ1-6	TRBV14	TRBD1	14	TGTGCCAGCAGCCATGGGACAGTCAATTCACCCCTCCACTTT	CASSHGTVNSPLHF
many	TRBJ2-5	TRBV28	TRBD1	14	TGTGCCAGCAGAGGACCGACAGGGTTGGAGACCCAGTACTTC	CASRGPTGLETQYF